This T cell receptor (beta chain) comes out of a study of technical replicates of blood from several donors. This CDR3 spans 15 amino acids. The V gene end was trimmed by 6 bases and the J gene end by 5 bases; junction bases not matched to a gene: 11. Per germline, CDR1 MNHEY and CDR2 SVGAGI. Assay: immunoSEQ multiplex PCR; the TCRdb copy retains only in-frame clones and omits some. This sample has over 50,000 clones, with less than 95% found just once. This TCR came from a human donor in good health. The specimen was T cells isolated from PBMCs. The rearrangement uses TRBV6-5 and TRBJ2-7; 9 bases are shared with TRBD2. The DNA for the CDR3 is TGTGCCAGCAGCCTTAACTTAGCGGGAGTGCACGAGCAGTACTTC. Its translation is CASSLNLAGVHEQYF.